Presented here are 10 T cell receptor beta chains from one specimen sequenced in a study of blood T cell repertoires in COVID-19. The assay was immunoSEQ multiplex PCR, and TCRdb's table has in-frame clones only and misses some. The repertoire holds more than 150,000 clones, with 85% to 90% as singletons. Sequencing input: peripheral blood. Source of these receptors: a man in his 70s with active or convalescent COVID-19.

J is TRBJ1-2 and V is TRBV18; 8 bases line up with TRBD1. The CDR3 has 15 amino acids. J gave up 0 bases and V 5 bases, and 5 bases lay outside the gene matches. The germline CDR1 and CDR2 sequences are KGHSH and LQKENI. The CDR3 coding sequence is TGTGCCAGCTCATCCGGGACAGGATCTAACTATGGCTACACCTTC. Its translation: CASSSGTGSNYGYTF.

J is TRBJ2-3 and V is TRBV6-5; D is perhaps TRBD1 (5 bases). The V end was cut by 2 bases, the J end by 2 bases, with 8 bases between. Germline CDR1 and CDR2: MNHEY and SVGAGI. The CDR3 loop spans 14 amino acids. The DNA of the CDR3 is TGTGCCAGCAGTTACGCCAGGGCCACAGATACGCAGTATTTT. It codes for CASSYARATDTQYF.

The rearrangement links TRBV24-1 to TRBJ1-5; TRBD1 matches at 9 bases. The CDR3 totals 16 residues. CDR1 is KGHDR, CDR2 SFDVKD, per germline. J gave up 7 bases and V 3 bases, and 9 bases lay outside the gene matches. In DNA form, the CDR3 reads TGTGCCACCAGTGATCCCGGACAGGGGAAGGGGCAGCCCCAGCATTTT. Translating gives CATSDPGQGKGQPQHF.

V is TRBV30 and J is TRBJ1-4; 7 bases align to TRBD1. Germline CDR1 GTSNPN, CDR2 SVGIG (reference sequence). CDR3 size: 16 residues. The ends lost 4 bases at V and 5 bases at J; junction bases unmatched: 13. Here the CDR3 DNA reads TGTGCCTGGAACAAGGGACAGCCGAAGCGAAATGAAAAACTGTTTTTT. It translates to CAWNKGQPKRNEKLFF.

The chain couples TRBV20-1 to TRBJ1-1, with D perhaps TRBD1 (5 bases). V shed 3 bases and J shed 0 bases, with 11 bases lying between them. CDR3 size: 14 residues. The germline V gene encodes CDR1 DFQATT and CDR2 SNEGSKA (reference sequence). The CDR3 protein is CSASRGHLNTEAFF. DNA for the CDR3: TGCAGTGCTAGTCGCGGACACTTGAACACTGAAGCTTTCTTT.

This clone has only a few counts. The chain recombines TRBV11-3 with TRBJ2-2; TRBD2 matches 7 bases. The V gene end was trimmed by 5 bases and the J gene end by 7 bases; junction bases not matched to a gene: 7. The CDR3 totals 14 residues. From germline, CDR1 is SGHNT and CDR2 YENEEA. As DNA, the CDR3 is TGTGCCAGCAGCACACGGAGGGAGGGCGGGGAGCTGTTTTTT. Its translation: CASSTRREGGELFF. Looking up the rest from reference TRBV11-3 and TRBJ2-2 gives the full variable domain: EAGVVQSPRYKIIEKKQPVAFWCNPISGHNTLYWYLQNLGQGPELLIRYENEEAVDDSQLPKDRFSAERLKGVDSTLKIQPAELGDSAVYLCASSTRREGGELFFGEGSRLTVL.

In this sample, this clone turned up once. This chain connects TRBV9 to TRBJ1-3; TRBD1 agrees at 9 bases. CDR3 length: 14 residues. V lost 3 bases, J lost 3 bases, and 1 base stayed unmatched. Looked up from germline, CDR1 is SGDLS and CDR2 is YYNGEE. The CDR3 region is CASSADRGGNTIYF. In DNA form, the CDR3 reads TGTGCCAGCAGCGCGGACAGGGGTGGAAACACCATATATTTT.

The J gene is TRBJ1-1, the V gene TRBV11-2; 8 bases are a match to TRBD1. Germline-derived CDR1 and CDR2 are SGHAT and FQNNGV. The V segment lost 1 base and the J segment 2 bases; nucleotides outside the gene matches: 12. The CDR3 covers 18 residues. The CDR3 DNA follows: TGTGCCAGCAGCTTAGTCCCTGCAGGGGGCAGCCCAAACACTGAAGCTTTCTTT. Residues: CASSLVPAGGSPNTEAFF.

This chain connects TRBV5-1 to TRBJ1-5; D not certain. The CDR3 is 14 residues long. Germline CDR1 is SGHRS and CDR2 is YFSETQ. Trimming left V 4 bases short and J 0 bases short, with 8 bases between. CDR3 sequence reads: CASSAGDSNQPQHF. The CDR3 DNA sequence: TGCGCCAGCAGCGCGGGAGATAGCAATCAGCCCCAGCATTTT.

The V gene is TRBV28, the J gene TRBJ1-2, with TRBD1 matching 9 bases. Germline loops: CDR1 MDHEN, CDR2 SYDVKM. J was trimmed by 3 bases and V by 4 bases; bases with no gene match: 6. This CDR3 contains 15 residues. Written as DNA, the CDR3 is TGTGCCAGCAGTTCTCCCACAGGGGGCGACTATGGCTACACCTTC. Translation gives CASSSPTGGDYGYTF.